The 13 T cell receptor beta chains in this list originate from one sample, sequenced in a study of blood T cell repertoires in COVID-19. Here immunoSEQ multiplex PCR was the method, and the copy in TCRdb shows in-frame clones only, minus some. The sample carries about 56,000 clones, 55% to 75% recorded once. The sample taken for sequencing was peripheral blood. Receptor source: a woman aged 70 to 79 with COVID-19, enrolled during active disease.

The V and J genes are TRBV12-5 and TRBJ2-7; 7 nucleotides agree with TRBD2. The CDR3 consists of 15 residues. J gave up 2 bases and V 6 bases, and 10 bases lay outside the gene matches. Germline V gene sequence: CDR1 LGHNT, CDR2 FRNRAP. The CDR3 DNA reads as TGTGCTAGTGGCTCCCCCGGGGGGAGGGCCTACGAGCAGTACGTC. Protein: CASGSPGGRAYEQYV.

This rearrangement joins TRBV11-3 to TRBJ2-2; weak D call: TRBD2 (6 bases). The germline V gene has CDR1 SGHNT and CDR2 YENEEA. This CDR3 is 13 amino acids long. Trimming pared 6 bases from V and 5 bases from J, leaving 10 bases between. The CDR3 region is CASRAGYTGELFF. The CDR3 DNA reads as TGTGCCAGCAGGGCGGGGTATACCGGGGAGCTGTTTTTT.

This clone was recorded a few times. The chain employs TRBV3-1 (or the pseudogene TRBV3-2) and TRBJ1-4; unclear D gene. CDR1 is LGHDT, CDR2 YNNKEL, per germline (reference sequence). Between the trimmed V and J ends, which lost 3 bases and 0 bases, there was a span of 11 bases. CDR3 length equals 16 residues. Here the CDR3 DNA reads TGTGCCAGCAGCCATTGGAGGGTCGCAACTAATGAAAAACTGTTTTTT. This encodes CASSHWRVATNEKLFF.

The chain recombines TRBV27 with TRBJ2-5; D is possibly TRBD2 (5 bases). Trimming pared 4 bases from V and 1 base from J, leaving 10 bases between. Germline V gives CDR1 MNHEY, CDR2 SMNVEV (reference sequence). The length of the CDR3 is 14 residues. The CDR3: CASSSRGRQETQYF. For the CDR3, the DNA is TGTGCCAGCAGTTCACGCGGGCGCCAAGAGACCCAGTACTTC.

The chain carries TRBV19 and TRBJ1-1; D is perhaps TRBD1 (6 bases). CDR3 length equals 13 residues. V was pared by 6 bases and J by 5 bases, with 13 bases between. Germline assignment: CDR1 LNHDA and CDR2 SQIVND (reference sequence). The CDR3 region has the DNA TGTGCCAGTAGCCCGGACAGAGGGACTGAAGCTTTCTTT. Its translation is CASSPDRGTEAFF.

J is TRBJ2-1 and V is TRBV12-2; TRBD1, the D gene given by the table, was not confirmed from the DNA. TRBV12-2 is a known pseudogene. There are 20 residues in the CDR3. The CDR3 bases are TGTGCAAGTCGCTTTATGAGGGGGACAGGGATGCCCCCGGTGAACGATGAGCAGTTCTTC. Its protein product is CASRFMRGTGMPPVNDEQFF.

This chain connects TRBV19 to TRBJ1-3, with D perhaps TRBD1 (6 bases). CDR3 length equals 15 residues. The V gene lost 0 bases and the J gene lost 2 bases, with 8 bases spanning the gap. Per germline, CDR1 LNHDA and CDR2 SQIVND (reference sequence). CDR3 region: CASSIDTGPGNTIYF. The CDR3 DNA sequence: TGTGCCAGTAGTATAGATACAGGGCCTGGAAACACCATATATTTT.

The chain couples TRBV6-1 to TRBJ2-3, with TRBD2 identical over 10 bases. Looked up from germline, CDR1 is MNHNS and CDR2 is SASEGT. After removal of 2 bases from V and 2 bases from J, the junction contained 4 bases not matched to a gene. This CDR3 has 16 residues. CDR3 sequence: CASSESSGGATDTQYF. Here the CDR3 DNA reads TGTGCCAGCAGTGAATCTAGCGGGGGAGCCACAGATACGCAGTATTTT.

The genes are TRBV3-1 (or the pseudogene TRBV3-2) and TRBJ1-2; 11 nucleotides align to TRBD1. The CDR3 has 14 residues. Looked up from germline, CDR1 is LGHDT and CDR2 is YNNKEL (reference sequence). With V trimmed by 3 bases and J by 7 bases, 4 bases remained unmatched. CDR3 region: CASSQDRGRRGYTF. The CDR3 DNA follows: TGTGCCAGCAGCCAGGACAGGGGGCGTCGTGGCTACACCTTC.

The J gene is TRBJ1-1, the V gene TRBV6-5; no firm D call. The CDR3 spans 15 residues. In germline, CDR1 is MNHEY, CDR2 SVGAGI. Trimming took 0 bases from V and 1 from J, leaving 9 bases between them. The CDR3 loop is CASSYSPVGNTEAFF. CDR3 nucleotide sequence: TGTGCCAGCAGTTACTCGCCGGTTGGGAACACTGAAGCTTTCTTT.

The rearrangement uses TRBV27 and TRBJ1-3; no definite D call. CDR3 length: 15 residues. CDR1 MNHEY and CDR2 SMNVEV come from the germline V gene (reference sequence). V dropped 6 bases and J dropped 2 bases, with 14 bases sitting between them. CDR3 in DNA: TGTGCCAGCAGGATTTCAGGTTCCGCTGGAAACACCATATATTTT. It is translated as CASRISGSAGNTIYF.

This CDR3 is CASSHRRQGARSNIQYF. The CDR3 coding sequence is TGTGCCAGCAGCCACCGTCGACAGGGGGCTCGGTCAAACATTCAGTACTTC. V is TRBV7-3 and J is TRBJ2-4; 10 nucleotides align to TRBD1. Germline assignment: CDR1 SGHTA and CDR2 FQGTGA. The V segment lost 5 bases and the J segment 6 bases; nucleotides outside the gene matches: 13. CDR3 length: 17 amino acids.

The table lists this clone with a count of one. This rearrangement joins TRBV5-1 to TRBJ2-1; 11 bases are a match to TRBD2. This CDR3 comprises 19 residues. J gave up 6 bases and V 3 bases, and 17 bases lay outside the gene matches. Per germline, CDR1 SGHRS and CDR2 YFSETQ. CDR3 in amino acids: CASSSGLAVSSSGGNEQFF. The DNA for the CDR3 is TGCGCCAGCAGCTCGGGACTAGCGGTTTCTTCTTCAGGGGGCAATGAGCAGTTCTTC.